A single sample is the source of the 19 T cell receptor beta chains below, sequenced in a study of blood T cell repertoires in COVID-19. The table came from immunoSEQ multiplex PCR; TCRdb's copy has only in-frame clones and leaves some out. The sample lists a few hundred thousand clones; about 90% were seen once. Sample: PBMCs or T cells enriched from blood (not recorded which). The receptors were gathered from a woman aged 50 to 65 with acute COVID-19.

The rearrangement joins TRBV6-2 or TRBV6-3 to TRBJ2-7; 8 bases agree with TRBD1. Losses at the gene ends were 6 bases for V and 3 bases for J; bases not matched to a gene: 13. CDR1 MNHEY and CDR2 SVGEGT come from the germline V gene. The CDR3 has 16 amino acids. In DNA form, the CDR3 reads TGTGCCAGCAGCCTCTCACGGGGACAGGTGGACTACGAGCAGTACTTC. It yields the protein CASSLSRGQVDYEQYF.

The V gene is TRBV3-1 (or the pseudogene TRBV3-2), the J gene TRBJ2-3, with TRBD2 as a possible D gene (6 bases). The CDR3 runs to 15 residues. Trimming took off 1 base at V and 7 bases at J, with 15 bases between the two ends. Germline V gene sequence: CDR1 LGHDT, CDR2 YNNKEL (reference sequence). This CDR3 is CASSQGRDPLNTQYF. The DNA for the CDR3 is TGTGCCAGCAGCCAAGGGCGGGACCCACTGAATACGCAGTATTTT.

The rearrangement joins TRBV18 to TRBJ2-1, with 8 bases fitting TRBD1. Germline loops: CDR1 KGHSH, CDR2 LQKENI. This CDR3 is built from 15 residues. V shed 6 bases and J 3 bases; nucleotides not matched to a gene: 7. The CDR3 protein is CASSRTGPNYNEQFF. The CDR3 DNA is TGTGCCAGCTCGCGGACAGGGCCCAACTACAATGAGCAGTTCTTC. The full variable domain, completed using reference TRBV18 and TRBJ2-1, is NAGVMQNPRHLVRRRGQEARLRCSPMKGHSHVYWYRQLPEEGLKFMVYLQKENIIDESGMPKERFSAEFPKEGPSILRIQQVVRGDSAAYFCASSRTGPNYNEQFFGPGTRLTVL.

DNA of the CDR3: TGCGCCAGCAGCCAAGATCCGTCGGACAGGGGGGCTCAGCCCCAGCATTTT. It yields the protein CASSQDPSDRGAQPQHF. The V and J genes are TRBV4-3 and TRBJ1-5; 10 bases align to TRBD1. The CDR3 runs to 17 residues. Unmatched junction bases numbered 8, after V lost 0 bases and J lost 6 bases. The germline V gene encodes CDR1 LGHNA and CDR2 YSLEER.

V and J are TRBV28 and TRBJ1-5, with a weak D call TRBD1 (5 bases). V dropped 2 bases and J dropped 5 bases, with 13 bases sitting between them. This CDR3 contains 15 residues. The germline V gene encodes CDR1 MDHEN and CDR2 SYDVKM. CDR3 in amino acids: CASSLPRVGYQPQHF. The CDR3, as DNA: TGTGCCAGCAGTTTACCCAGGGTAGGGTATCAGCCCCAGCATTTT.

This chain links TRBV30 with TRBJ1-2, with D unclear. Germline CDR1 is GTSNPN and CDR2 is SVGIG (reference sequence). This CDR3 region has 13 residues. V lost 3 bases to trimming and J lost 3 bases, with 11 bases between them. The CDR3, as DNA: TGTGCCTGGAGCCGAGGTGAGGACTATGGCTACACCTTC. This encodes CAWSRGEDYGYTF.

This clone occurred a few times. V is TRBV5-6 and J is TRBJ1-6; D is perhaps TRBD1 (5 bases). Germline lookup yields CDR1 SGHDT and CDR2 YYEEEE. Trimming removed 0 bases from V and 2 bases from J, with 9 bases in between. This CDR3 is built from 16 residues. In DNA form, the CDR3 reads TGTGCCAGCAGCTTGGATTCCAGGGCCTATAATTCACCCCTCCACTTT. Translation: CASSLDSRAYNSPLHF.

The chain couples TRBV28 to TRBJ1-1; tentative D call: TRBD1 (6 bases). Germline CDR1 and CDR2: MDHEN and SYDVKM. The CDR3 covers 14 residues. The V end lost 3 bases, the J end lost 2 bases, and 10 bases lay between the germline ends. Here the CDR3 reads CASSFGGHNTEAFF. CDR3 coding DNA: TGTGCCAGCAGTTTCGGGGGGCATAACACTGAAGCTTTCTTT.

The gene calls are TRBV3-1 (or the pseudogene TRBV3-2) and TRBJ2-7; 11 bases match TRBD2. The germline gives CDR1 LGHDT, CDR2 YNNKEL (reference sequence). The trim removed 3 bases at V and 3 bases at J, leaving 7 bases unmatched. This CDR3 is 16 amino acids long. The CDR3 DNA is TGTGCCAGCAGCCAGGACCTAGCGGGAGGATACTACGAGCAGTACTTC. This sequence encodes CASSQDLAGGYYEQYF.

CDR3: CASSIPPAGSTDTQYF. The CDR3 nucleotides read TGTGCCAGTAGTATCCCCCCCGCGGGATCCACAGATACGCAGTATTTT. The rearrangement links TRBV19 to TRBJ2-3; D is perhaps TRBD2 (6 bases). V gave up 3 bases and J gave up 2 bases, with 15 bases separating them. The CDR3 loop spans 16 amino acids. Germline CDR1 reads LNHDA; CDR2 reads SQIVND (reference sequence). Filled out from reference TRBV19 and TRBJ2-3, the complete variable domain reads DGGITQSPKYLFRKEGQNVTLSCEQNLNHDAMYWYRQDPGQGLRLIYYSQIVNDFQKGDIAEGYSVSREKKESFPLTVTSAQKNPTAFYLCASSIPPAGSTDTQYFGPGTRLTVL.

Here the CDR3 DNA reads TGTGCCAGCTCAGGACAAGAGGGACTTCACTACTCCTACGAGCAGTACTTC. Encoded protein: CASSGQEGLHYSYEQYF. The chain carries TRBV2 and TRBJ2-7; possibly TRBD2 for D (6 bases). There are 17 residues in the CDR3. Per germline, CDR1 SNHLY and CDR2 FYNNEI. Trimming stripped 8 bases from V and 0 bases from J, with 23 bases between.

This chain connects TRBV18 to TRBJ2-4; no clear D. The CDR3 contains 14 residues. V lost 2 bases to trimming and J lost 2 bases, with 7 bases between them. Germline V lookup: CDR1 KGHSH, CDR2 LQKENI. The CDR3 loop is CASSPLIPKNIQYF. As DNA, the CDR3 is TGTGCCAGCTCACCATTAATTCCCAAAAACATTCAGTACTTC.

V gene TRBV7-9 combines with J gene TRBJ1-3; D is perhaps TRBD1 (6 bases). V was cut by 1 base and J by 2 bases, with 9 bases left in between. Germline loops: CDR1 SEHNR, CDR2 FQNEAQ (reference sequence). CDR3 size: 15 residues. CDR3 coding DNA: TGTGCCAGCAGCTTAGACAGGGTGCCTGGAAACACCATATATTTT. Amino acids: CASSLDRVPGNTIYF.

This clone was recorded many times. The chain employs TRBV5-5 and TRBJ2-3, with 7 positions matching TRBD2. With 1 base clipped from V and 6 bases from J, the junction kept 8 bases outside the gene matches. The CDR3 runs to 15 residues. Germline-derived CDR1 and CDR2 are SGHKS and YYEKEE (reference sequence). The CDR3 DNA reads TGTGCCAGCAGCTTGATGTCTAGCGGAGGGGATACGCAGTATTTT. Translation gives CASSLMSSGGDTQYF.

Comment on this clone: Different DNA sequences within this sample yield the same CDR3. The chain couples TRBV12-3 or TRBV12-4 to TRBJ1-5; D remains ambiguous. The CDR3 loop spans 13 amino acids. V was clipped by 2 bases and J by 4 bases, with 6 bases between them. The CDR3 DNA is TGTGCCAGCAGTTTAAGAGGGAATCAGCCCCAGCATTTT. It encodes CASSLRGNQPQHF.

This chain joins TRBV4-1 and TRBJ1-3; D may be TRBD1 (5 bases). Trimming removed 4 bases from V and 7 bases from J, with 23 bases in between. The CDR3 is 17 residues long. Germline CDR1 and CDR2: MGHRA and YSYEKL. CDR3 loop: CASSPLGEGPIGNTIYF. CDR3 coding DNA: TGCGCCAGCAGCCCGTTAGGGGAGGGCCCAATTGGTAACACCATATATTTT.

This chain connects TRBV13 to TRBJ2-1; TRBD2 agrees at 14 bases. The germline CDR1 and CDR2 sequences are PRHDT and FYEKMQ (reference sequence). V was pared by 2 bases and J by 6 bases, with 6 bases of the junction left unmatched. The CDR3 has 17 amino acids. Written as DNA, the CDR3 is TGTGCCAGCAGCTTAAGGCGACTAGCGGGAGGGCCCAATGAGCAGTTCTTC. Translated: CASSLRRLAGGPNEQFF.

The chain has TRBV5-6 and TRBJ1-1; possible D gene TRBD1, 6 bases. Germline CDR1 SGHDT, CDR2 YYEEEE. V dropped 2 bases and J dropped 3 bases, with 11 bases sitting between them. The length of the CDR3 is 14 residues. In DNA form, the CDR3 reads TGTGCCAGCAGCTTTATAGGGGGGGACACTGAAGCTTTCTTT. This codes for CASSFIGGDTEAFF.

This clone has only one observation. The chain is built from TRBV18 and TRBJ2-1, with 9 bases fitting TRBD2. Germline CDR1 KGHSH, CDR2 LQKENI. The CDR3 loop spans 16 amino acids. V was clipped by 0 bases and J by 6 bases; unmatched bases: 6. CDR3 protein: CASSPPEAGGGNEQFF. CDR3 in DNA: TGTGCCAGCTCACCACCGGAAGCGGGAGGTGGCAATGAGCAGTTCTTC.